This TCR beta chain was sequenced during a study of massively parallel sequencing of T cell beta chains (dated by TCRdb to between 2009 and 2010). General notes on the study: Using 5'-RACE, Illumina short-read sequencing and a dedicated short-read assembly strategy, the study profiled the diversity of human TCR beta CDR3 in peripheral blood. General conclusions and limits of the study: A single sequence read supported most clonotypes (about three fifths of the roughly 34,000), and this single-read support could in principle inflate apparent diversity. Only about 23,000 (around 70%) of the clonotypes could be assigned a unique TRBV gene. In subsampling, clonotype counts increased linearly with read number, which indicated that sequencing depth was far from saturation. CDR3 beta length ranged from 21 to 81 nucleotides, peaking at 45 nucleotides. Since the RNA was pooled from many donors, the results show population-average clonotype abundance and not the repertoire of any individual. Across the 33,664 distinct clonotypes, single-copy clonotypes accounted for under 70% of clonotypes yet represented only around 19% of assemblies. Preferential PCR amplification of some TRBV and TRBJ sequences may have skewed the reported gene usage frequencies. Usage of TRBV genes spanned from under 0.013% for TRBV17 up to about 25% for TRBV20-1, while TRBJ usage spanned from about 1.5% for TRBJ2-6 up to roughly 17% for TRBJ2-1.

This clonotype came up a few times. Its binding antigen is unknown. Base-call qualities are not available, and no considerably larger clone is one nucleotide away. TCRdb names Illumina Genome Analyzer II as the instrument used. Two rounds of nested PCR with TRBC1/TRBC2-specific primers produced a RACE product of about 520 bp, and the RACE product was then gel-purified. To give RACE a 5' anchor, first-strand cDNA synthesis used a TRBC-specific primer together with a template-switching oligonucleotide. Because the RACE amplicon was too long for direct short-read sequencing, the RACE amplicon was concatemerized by ligation and sheared by sonication. PAGE was used to isolate a size fraction of 100 to 300 bp, and that fraction then underwent shotgun sequencing on the Illumina platform. Separate runs on an Illumina GAII yielded 18.8 million 36-nt reads and 21.7 million 50-nt single-end reads. Under the source paper's analysis protocol: Assembly of the roughly 40 million pooled reads was done with iSSAKE, using the parameters -m 15, -o 2 and -r 0.7. Reads that aligned to the ends of Ensembl TRBV gene predictions and carried unmatched junctional bases were used to seed de novo CDR3 beta assemblies. Clonotype abundance was estimated as the number of matching assembled contigs, not raw read depth. Of the assembled clonotypes, 2,098 (roughly 5.9%) had in-frame stop codons and were removed, leaving about 34,000 productive clonotypes. Of the 288 unique TCR sequences obtained by Sanger sequencing of cloned RACE products, around 69% were also present in the Illumina assembly. TCRdb trimmed public reads at Q25 via fastp, called clones via MiXCR and kept in-frame beta chains. Duplicate CDR3 protein sequences are folded into a single record with the most common DNA and genes. None of the V and J calls come from the authors' own analysis; TCRdb made them. The sample table lists about 4,200 distinct CDR3 sequences, roughly two fifths of them with a count of one. The leading ten clones occupy roughly 3% of the sample.

The CDR3 runs 13 amino acids, cysteine and phenylalanine included. The kept DNA is CDR3 alone, 39 bases in frame from the first base. Reading the germline V gene gives CDR1 KGHSH and CDR2 LQKENI. At the junction V is shortened by 1 base and J by 0 bases, with 3 bases in between. Everyone in the donor pool was aged about 18 to 45 years, and the pool included 380 males and about 180 females. Peripheral leukocyte polyA+ RNA was isolated from roughly 150 liters of pooled peripheral blood. The starting material was a commercial mRNA preparation from normal human peripheral blood leukocytes pooled from hundreds of individuals.

The sequencing sample was made of commercial RNA from peripheral blood pooled from many donors. The chain joins TRBV18 to TRBJ1-1; the D gene remains uncertain. This clonotype originated in a pool of human donors in good health; the sample was commercial RNA pooled from many donors. The CDR3 region has the sequence CASSPQLNTEAFF. The sequence in DNA is TGTGCCAGCTCACCACAGCTGAACACTGAAGCTTTCTTT.